The source of this T cell receptor (beta chain) is a study of cytomegalovirus exposure and HLA in healthy donors. At the level of the study: The 120 or so validation repertoires used the same platform as the 666 first-cohort repertoires, a later analysis reported. Study-wide findings and caveats: The study put some 150 TCR beta chains on its list as cytomegalovirus-associated. Subsequent analysis found a tendency for first-cohort TCR clusters to co-occur within the approximately 130 validation repertoires.

The repertoire was sequenced with immunoSEQ multiplex PCR; TCRdb's copy has only in-frame clones and lacks some. The sample holds over 150,000 clones, roughly 90% seen once. Remarks on this clone: Its antigen is not identified.

Germline V gene sequence: CDR1 KGHSH, CDR2 LQKENI. V lost 3 bases to trimming and J lost 3 bases, with 9 bases between them. CDR3 size: 14 residues. From the 120-subject validation cohort, which was separate from the approximately 670-subject first cohort, the donors were drawn. The clonotype was recovered from a man between 18 and 35 years old in good health and CMV-seropositive. Sequencing input: PBMCs. V gene TRBV18 combines with J gene TRBJ1-5; D is unclear. CDR3 sequence reads: CASSPIQLNQPQHF. The CDR3 coding sequence is TGTGCCAGCTCACCTATACAGCTCAATCAGCCCCAGCATTTT.